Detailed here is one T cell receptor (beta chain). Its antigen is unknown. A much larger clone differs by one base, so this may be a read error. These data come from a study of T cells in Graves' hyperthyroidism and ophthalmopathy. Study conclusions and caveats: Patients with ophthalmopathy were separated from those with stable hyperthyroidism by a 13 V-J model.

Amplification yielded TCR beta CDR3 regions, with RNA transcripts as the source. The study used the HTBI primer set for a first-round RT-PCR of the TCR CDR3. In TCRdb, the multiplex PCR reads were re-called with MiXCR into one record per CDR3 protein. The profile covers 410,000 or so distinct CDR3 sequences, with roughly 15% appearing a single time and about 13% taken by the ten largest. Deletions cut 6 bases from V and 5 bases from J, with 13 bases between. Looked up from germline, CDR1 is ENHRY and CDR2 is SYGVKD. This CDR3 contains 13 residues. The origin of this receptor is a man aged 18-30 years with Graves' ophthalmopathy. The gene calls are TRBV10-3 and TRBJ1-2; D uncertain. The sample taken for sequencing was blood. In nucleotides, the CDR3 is TGTGCCATCAGCCCTGCGCCGAGTTATGGCTACACCTTC. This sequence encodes CAISPAPSYGYTF.